The clone carrying this T cell receptor (beta chain) has a count of ten or more. Antigen: not known. The read is 3 residues too short to cover the CDR3 end, so that end is filled in from the germline J gene. The CDR3 length is 16 residues. V dropped 3 bases and J dropped 0; count of bases not matched to a gene: 5. Germline V gene sequence: CDR1 SGHNT, CDR2 YYREEE (reference sequence). Sequencing was performed with immunoSEQ multiplex PCR; in TCRdb, only in-frame clones are kept and a portion is missing. The sample contains under 60,000 clones, none of them singletons. The data stem from a study of T cell clonality in common variable immunodeficiency. The study's findings and limits: Fewer deletions and N-nucleotide insertions were reportedly seen in common variable immunodeficiency TCR beta sequences. CVID subjects shared fewer TCRbeta clones than healthy controls did.

This clonotype was obtained from a person aged 18 to 75 in good health. The chain combines TRBV5-4 with TRBJ2-1, with TRBD1 matching 8 bases. The sequenced material came from peripheral blood mononuclear cells. Partial CDR3 DNA: TGTGCCAGCAGCTCCCACGACAGGGGCTCCTACAATGAG. It specifies CASSSHDRGSYNE. The whole CDR3 region reads CASSSHDRGSYNEQFF.